This T cell receptor (beta chain) was sequenced for a study of lymphopenia after photon versus proton radiotherapy. Overall study results and limits: Under photons, naive T cells and diversity fell while effector/memory populations rose.

In regard to this clone: The antigen remains undetermined.

Using immunoSEQ multiplex PCR, the repertoire was profiled, and TCRdb retains in-frame clones only, with some absent. The repertoire holds about 33,000 clones, with 85% to 90% as singletons. J gave up 1 base and V 6 bases, and 2 bases lay outside the gene matches. Germline V gene sequence: CDR1 SGHNT, CDR2 YYREEE (reference sequence). The CDR3 runs to 13 residues. This sequence was found in a woman aged 50 to 60 with pancreatic cancer. J is TRBJ2-5 and V is TRBV5-4; TRBD2 matches at 8 bases. The sample in question was peripheral blood, obtained from a patient treated with photon-based radiotherapy. The CDR3 is CASKTSGQETQYF. CDR3 bases: TGTGCCAGCAAAACTAGCGGCCAAGAGACCCAGTACTTC.